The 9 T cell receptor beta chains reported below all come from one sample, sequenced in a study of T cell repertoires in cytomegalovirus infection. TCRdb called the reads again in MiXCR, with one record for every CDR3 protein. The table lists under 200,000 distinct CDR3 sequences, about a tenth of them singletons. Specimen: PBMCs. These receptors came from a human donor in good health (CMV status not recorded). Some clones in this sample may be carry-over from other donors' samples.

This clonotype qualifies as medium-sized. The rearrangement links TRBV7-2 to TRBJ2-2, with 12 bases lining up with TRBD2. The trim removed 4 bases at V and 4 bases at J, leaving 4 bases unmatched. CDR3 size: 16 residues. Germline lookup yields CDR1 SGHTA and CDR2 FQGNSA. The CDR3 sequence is CASSSRTSGTTGELFF. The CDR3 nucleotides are TGTGCCAGCAGCTCCCGGACTAGCGGGACCACCGGGGAGCTGTTTTTT.

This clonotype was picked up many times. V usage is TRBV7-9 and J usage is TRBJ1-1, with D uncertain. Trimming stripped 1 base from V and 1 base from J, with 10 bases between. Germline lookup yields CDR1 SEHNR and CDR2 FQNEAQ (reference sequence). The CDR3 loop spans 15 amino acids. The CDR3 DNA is TGTGCCAGCAGCTTAGGATTCCTTGGGAACACTGAAGCTTTCTTT. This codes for CASSLGFLGNTEAFF.

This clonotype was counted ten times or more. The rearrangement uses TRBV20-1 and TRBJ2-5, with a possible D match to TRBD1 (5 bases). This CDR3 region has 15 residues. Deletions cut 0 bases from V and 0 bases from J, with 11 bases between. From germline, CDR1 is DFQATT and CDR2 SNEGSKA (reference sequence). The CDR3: CSARDVRANQETQYF. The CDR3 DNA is TGCAGTGCTAGAGATGTCAGGGCGAACCAAGAGACCCAGTACTTC.

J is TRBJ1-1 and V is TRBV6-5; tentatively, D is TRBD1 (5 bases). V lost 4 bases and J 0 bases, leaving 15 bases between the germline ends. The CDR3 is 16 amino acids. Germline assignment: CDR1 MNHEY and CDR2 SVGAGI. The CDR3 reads CASSWASGTVNTEAFF. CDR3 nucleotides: TGTGCCAGCAGTTGGGCGTCTGGGACGGTGAACACTGAAGCTTTCTTT.

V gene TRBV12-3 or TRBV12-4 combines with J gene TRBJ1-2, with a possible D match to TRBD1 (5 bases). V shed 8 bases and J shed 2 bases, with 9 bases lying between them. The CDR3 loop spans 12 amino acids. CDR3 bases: TGTGCCAGCCTGGGACGGAACTATGGCTACACCTTC. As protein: CASLGRNYGYTF.

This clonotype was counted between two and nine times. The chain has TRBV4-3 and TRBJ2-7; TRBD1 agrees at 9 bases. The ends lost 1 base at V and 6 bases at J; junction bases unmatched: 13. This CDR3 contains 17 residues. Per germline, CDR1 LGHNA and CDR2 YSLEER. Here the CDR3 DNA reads TGCGCCAGCAGCCAAGTTCTGACCGGGACAGGGTCACGCGAGCAGTACTTC. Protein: CASSQVLTGTGSREQYF.

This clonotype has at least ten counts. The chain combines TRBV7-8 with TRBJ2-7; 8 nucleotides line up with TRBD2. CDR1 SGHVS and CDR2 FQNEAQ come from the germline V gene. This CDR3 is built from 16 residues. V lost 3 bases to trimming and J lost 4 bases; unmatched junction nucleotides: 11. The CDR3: CASSFLGGRPQYEQYF. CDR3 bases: TGTGCCAGCAGCTTCCTTGGCGGGAGGCCCCAGTACGAGCAGTACTTC.

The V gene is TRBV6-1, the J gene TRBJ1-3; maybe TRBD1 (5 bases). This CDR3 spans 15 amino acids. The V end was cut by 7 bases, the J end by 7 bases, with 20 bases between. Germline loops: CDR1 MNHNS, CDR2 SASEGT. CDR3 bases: TGTGCCAGCACCGTCGTCGTCAGGGCTACTAACACCATATATTTT. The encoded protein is CASTVVVRATNTIYF.

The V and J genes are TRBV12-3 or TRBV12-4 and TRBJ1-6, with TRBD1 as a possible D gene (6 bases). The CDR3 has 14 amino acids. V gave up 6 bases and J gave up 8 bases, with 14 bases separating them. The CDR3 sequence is CASRAQGAHSPLHF. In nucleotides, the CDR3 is TGTGCCAGCAGGGCACAGGGAGCGCATTCACCCCTCCACTTT.